This TCR beta chain stems from a study of CD8 T cells in Susac syndrome. The study, taken as a whole, reports: The TCR sequencing and HLA analysis in the study involved a relatively small number of individuals, as the study acknowledged.

Losses at the gene ends were 6 bases for V and 3 bases for J; bases not matched to a gene: 7. There are 13 residues in the CDR3. Germline CDR1 SQVTM, CDR2 ANQGSEA. A quantity of roughly 0.5 to 1 ug RNA underwent reverse transcription using random hexamers. Amplification of TCR beta CDR3 across 54 Vbeta and 13 Jbeta was performed with immunoSEQ multiplex PCR. TCRdb re-analysed the immunoSEQ multiplex PCR reads in MiXCR, keeping a single row per CDR3 protein. The sample includes 150,000 to 200,000 distinct CDR3 sequences, around 95% seen only once; the top ten take around 0.13%. As concerns this clonotype: The antigen is unknown.

Sequencing was carried out using CD4+ T cells from PBMCs. The rearrangement joins TRBV29-1 to TRBJ2-7; 8 bases map to TRBD2. This clonotype was sampled from a human donor with Susac syndrome. CDR3 nucleotides: TGCAGCGTAGCGACTAGCGCAAACTACGAGCAGTACTTC. It codes for CSVATSANYEQYF.